Following are 19 T cell receptor beta chains from one sample sequenced in a study of beta chain features in type 1 diabetes. What was sequenced were expressed TCRB transcripts, since all of the isolated RNA had been reverse transcribed. Clones were read by immunoSEQ multiplex PCR, and TCRdb kept only the in-frame ones, dropping some. Counted here are around 150,000 clones, about 63% occurring once; the ten biggest clones make up roughly 0.092%. Regarding the study as a whole: People with Type 1 diabetes carried modestly yet significantly shorter TCRB CDR3s in all four CD4+ subsets.

These receptors have no known antigen. The sample was naive CD4+ T cells from blood. The receptor source for this set is a man aged 25 to 40 with type 1 diabetes.

The chain joins TRBV29-1 to TRBJ2-2, with 7 bases matching TRBD1. The trim removed 1 base at V and 0 bases at J, leaving 5 bases unmatched. CDR1 is SQVTM and CDR2 is ANQGSEA in the germline V gene. This CDR3 comprises 16 residues. The CDR3 DNA reads as TGCAGCGTTGAAGTCCCCGACAGGGCGAACACCGGGGAGCTGTTTTTT. The encoded protein is CSVEVPDRANTGELFF.

The rearrangement joins TRBV7-2 to TRBJ2-6, with 9 bases that match TRBD1. CDR1 and CDR2 from the germline V gene are SGHTA and FQGNSA. The CDR3 spans 18 residues. With 5 bases clipped from V and 0 bases from J, the junction kept 8 bases outside the gene matches. The CDR3 nucleotides read TGTGCCAGCAGCGGCCGGGACAGGGTGCTCTCTGGGGCCAACGTCCTGACTTTC. Translated: CASSGRDRVLSGANVLTF.

This sequence joins TRBV19 and TRBJ2-1; weak D call: TRBD1 (6 bases). Germline loops: CDR1 LNHDA, CDR2 SQIVND (reference sequence). The germline V and J ends were trimmed by 5 bases and 8 bases, with 16 bases remaining between them. The CDR3 is made up of 14 amino acids. CDR3 nucleotides: TGTGCCAGTAGTCTGGCACAGGGTACGGATGAGCAGTTCTTC. It translates to CASSLAQGTDEQFF.

The chain combines TRBV25-1 with TRBJ2-7; D gene ambiguous. The ends were cut back, 2 bases at V and 1 base at J, with 9 bases in the middle. This CDR3 is 14 amino acids long. Germline values: CDR1 MGHDK, CDR2 SYGVNS. The CDR3 DNA follows: TGTGCCAGCAGTGAACAGGAGATGTCCTACGAGCAGTACTTC. It codes for CASSEQEMSYEQYF.

The gene calls are TRBV6-5 and TRBJ2-5, with a tentative D call TRBD2 (5 bases). This CDR3 is built from 13 residues. The germline gives CDR1 MNHEY, CDR2 SVGAGI. V was clipped by 9 bases and J by 4 bases, with 15 bases between them. This CDR3 is CASRGLSPETQYF. In nucleotides, the CDR3 is TGTGCCAGTCGAGGACTGTCCCCAGAGACCCAGTACTTC.

CDR3 sequence: CAWSSGQGNTEAFF. CDR3 nucleotides: TGTGCCTGGAGTTCCGGACAGGGAAACACTGAAGCTTTCTTT. The rearrangement joins TRBV30 to TRBJ1-1; 8 bases agree with TRBD1. V shed 2 bases and J 2 bases; nucleotides not matched to a gene: 4. CDR1 and CDR2 (germline): GTSNPN, SVGIG (reference sequence). CDR3 length: 14 amino acids.

The chain has TRBV23-1 and TRBJ2-5; TRBD1 might be the D (6 bases). TRBV23-1 is annotated as an ORF whose role is uncertain. Trimming pared 0 bases from V and 3 bases from J, leaving 11 bases between. The CDR3 length is 15 residues. CDR3 protein: CASSQSRAGEETQYF. The DNA of the CDR3 is TGCGCCAGCAGTCAATCGAGGGCAGGGGAAGAGACCCAGTACTTC.

This clone has just a few counts. The rearrangement links TRBV11-2 to TRBJ2-7; D is undetermined. From germline, CDR1 is SGHAT and CDR2 FQNNGV. The CDR3 totals 11 residues. The ends were cut back, 3 bases at V and 3 bases at J, with 3 bases in the middle. This CDR3 is CASSFNYEQYF. CDR3 DNA sequence: TGTGCCAGCAGCTTCAACTACGAGCAGTACTTC.

The J gene is TRBJ2-7, the V gene TRBV4-3, with D tentatively TRBD2 (5 bases). From germline, CDR1 is LGHNA and CDR2 YSLEER. This CDR3 is 13 amino acids long. Trimming removed 1 base from V and 7 bases from J, with 11 bases in between. The CDR3 nucleotides read TGCGCCAGCAGCCAAGGCGCTGGGAGAGAGCAGTACTTC. Amino acid sequence: CASSQGAGREQYF.

The chain is built from TRBV7-6 and TRBJ2-7; D unresolved. This CDR3 region has 11 residues. Trimming took off 5 bases at V and 5 bases at J, with 7 bases between the two ends. The germline V gene has CDR1 SGHVS and CDR2 FNYEAQ. The CDR3 DNA reads TGTGCCAGCAGCGCCTACAACGAGCAGTACTTC. It encodes CASSAYNEQYF.

This clone was seen more than once but under ten times. This CDR3 reads CASSEGRVRDTQYF. CDR3 sequence (DNA): TGCGCCAGCAGCGAGGGACGGGTTAGAGATACGCAGTATTTT. This sequence joins TRBV5-1 and TRBJ2-3; D is tentatively TRBD1 or TRBD2 (5 bases each). The CDR3 runs to 14 residues. Germline CDR1 SGHRS, CDR2 YFSETQ. The V end was cut by 4 bases, the J end by 5 bases, with 14 bases between.

The rearrangement uses TRBV5-1 and TRBJ1-1; 7 bases match TRBD1. Unmatched junction bases numbered 9, after V lost 4 bases and J lost 3 bases. CDR3 length: 15 residues. Germline loops: CDR1 SGHRS, CDR2 YFSETQ. In DNA form, the CDR3 reads TGCGCCAGCAGCCTGGGACAGCGAAGCGACACTGAAGCTTTCTTT. This gives the protein CASSLGQRSDTEAFF.

This clone has more than one count but fewer than ten. This chain uses TRBV6-6 with TRBJ2-7; 8 positions agree with TRBD1. Unmatched junction bases numbered 9, after V lost 7 bases and J lost 4 bases. CDR3 size: 14 residues. CDR1 is MNHNY and CDR2 is SVGAGI in the germline V gene (reference sequence). Written as DNA, the CDR3 is TGTGCCAGCATGAGGGCAGGGGGCTTATACGAGCAGTACTTC. It encodes CASMRAGGLYEQYF.

CDR3 amino acids: CASSLMGQGIETQYF. CDR3 sequence (DNA): TGTGCCAGCAGCTTAATGGGACAGGGAATTGAGACCCAGTACTTC. This chain uses TRBV7-2 with TRBJ2-5; 9 bases are shared with TRBD1. CDR3 length: 15 amino acids. V shed 2 bases, J shed 5 bases, and the junction held 6 bases outside the gene matches. Germline CDR1 reads SGHTA; CDR2 reads FQGNSA. Filled out from reference TRBV7-2 and TRBJ2-5, the complete variable domain reads GAGVSQSPSNKVTEKGKDVELRCDPISGHTALYWYRQSLGQGLEFLIYFQGNSAPDKSGLPSDRFSAERTGGSVSTLTIQRTQQEDSAVYLCASSLMGQGIETQYFGPGTRLLVL.

This chain uses TRBV12-5 with TRBJ2-7; no clear D gene. This CDR3 has 12 amino acids. Germline V lookup: CDR1 LGHNT, CDR2 FRNRAP. The V end was cut by 1 base, the J end by 0 bases, with 1 base between. In DNA, the CDR3 is TGTGCTAGTGGTTTGGACTCCTACGAGCAGTACTTC. Protein sequence: CASGLDSYEQYF.

For this clone: The same CDR3 arises from other DNA sequences in this sample as well. As DNA, the CDR3 is TGTGCCAGCAGCGTACAGGGGCAAGAGACCCAGTACTTC. Translated, it gives CASSVQGQETQYF. The chain joins TRBV9 to TRBJ2-5; perhaps TRBD1 as D (6 bases). This CDR3 spans 13 amino acids. Germline values: CDR1 SGDLS, CDR2 YYNGEE. V lost 1 base, J lost 2 bases, and 6 bases lay in between.

The chain employs TRBV6-1 and TRBJ1-1; TRBD1 matches 8 bases. Trimming cost V 6 bases and J 5 bases; bases outside gene matches: 5. The CDR3 loop spans 13 amino acids. Per the germline V gene, CDR1 is MNHNS and CDR2 is SASEGT. The CDR3 here is CASREQGETEAFF. CDR3 nucleotide sequence: TGTGCCAGCAGGGAACAGGGGGAAACTGAAGCTTTCTTT.

The J gene is TRBJ2-5, the V gene TRBV9; 9 bases match TRBD1. With 3 bases clipped from V and 5 bases from J, the junction kept 11 bases outside the gene matches. The CDR3 extends over 16 amino acids. Germline V CDR1 and CDR2: SGDLS, YYNGEE. CDR3 in DNA: TGTGCCAGCAGCGCCCGAGGGGGACAGGGAGTGGAGACCCAGTACTTC. This gives the protein CASSARGGQGVETQYF.

The rearrangement uses TRBV13 and TRBJ1-2; 10 positions agree with TRBD1. J lost 6 bases, V lost 2 bases, and 9 bases had no gene match. The CDR3 loop spans 16 amino acids. Germline lookup yields CDR1 PRHDT and CDR2 FYEKMQ (reference sequence). In DNA form, the CDR3 reads TGTGCCAGCAGCTTAACCCCGGGACAGGGGAGGGATGGCTACACCTTC. Translating gives CASSLTPGQGRDGYTF. Full variable domain (rest looked up from reference TRBV13 and TRBJ1-2): AAGVIQSPRHLIKEKRETATLKCYPIPRHDTVYWYQQGPGQDPQFLISFYEKMQSDKGSIPDRFSAQQFSDYHSELNMSSLELGDSALYFCASSLTPGQGRDGYTFGSGTRLTVV.